The present T cell receptor beta chain was sequenced within a study of T-cell reconstitution after alpha-beta-depleted transplantation in children. Study observations and caveats: Day-60 TCRbeta diversity that was high in some patients was derived from surviving recipient T cells and thymic progenitors. Where alpha-beta T cells came from about two months after transplant was reportedly several hundred expanded graft clones. At the one-year point after transplant, T-cell counts and TCRbeta diversity were found to come mostly from T cells that had been newly produced.

For TCRbeta, the library was prepared with unique molecular identifiers. MiXCR, run by TCRdb on the PCR reads, gives a single entry per CDR3 protein. The sample carries about 58,000 distinct CDR3 sequences, 40% to 55% recorded once. This CDR3 comprises 10 residues. The germline CDR1 and CDR2 sequences are MDHEN and SYDVKM. V lost 8 bases and J 3 bases, leaving 5 bases between the germline ends. Of note for this clonotype: Its antigen remains unidentified.

The chain recombines TRBV28 with TRBJ2-7; no clear D gene. The sequence came from a male patient under 18 who had a stem cell transplant for acute lymphoblastic leukemia, so the T cells may come from the graft donor. This sample comprised PBMCs, mostly from graft donor cells, obtained 360 days after TCRalphabeta/CD19-depleted stem cell transplant. The CDR3: CASGFYEQYF. CDR3 DNA: TGTGCCAGCGGCTTCTACGAGCAGTACTTC.